This T cell receptor beta chain appears in the sequencing data of a study of response to subunit inactivated influenza vaccine. Overall study findings and caveats: Authors suggested each seasonal influenza vaccination recruits few new T cells.

TCRdb re-derived calls from the RT-PCR reads in MiXCR, one entry per CDR3 protein. The data contain around 790,000 distinct CDR3 sequences, over 20% of them singletons. This clonotype turned up a few times. Its antigen is unidentified. The CDR3 contains 18 residues. CDR1 and CDR2 from the germline V gene are LGHNA and YSLEER. V lost 0 bases, J lost 0 bases, and 9 bases stayed unmatched. This sequence originates from a man aged 45-65 years who received an inactivated influenza vaccine. The sequenced sample was PBMCs from blood, obtained roughly 5 days after vaccination. The rearrangement uses TRBV4-3 and TRBJ2-3; 7 nucleotides agree with TRBD2. The CDR3 reads CASSQDWASGTSTDTQYF. The CDR3 DNA sequence: TGCGCCAGCAGCCAAGATTGGGCTAGCGGCACTAGCACAGATACGCAGTATTTT.